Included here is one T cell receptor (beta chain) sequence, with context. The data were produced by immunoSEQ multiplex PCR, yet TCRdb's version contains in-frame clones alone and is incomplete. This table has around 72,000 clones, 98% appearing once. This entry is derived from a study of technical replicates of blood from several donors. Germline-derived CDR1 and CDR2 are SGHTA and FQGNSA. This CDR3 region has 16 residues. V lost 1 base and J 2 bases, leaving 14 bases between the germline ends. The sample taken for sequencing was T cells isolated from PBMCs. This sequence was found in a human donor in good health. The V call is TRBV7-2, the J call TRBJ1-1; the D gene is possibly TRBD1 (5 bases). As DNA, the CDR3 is TGTGCCAGCAGCTTAGAGGAGGGACTGGTTAACACTGAAGCTTTCTTT. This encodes CASSLEEGLVNTEAFF.